This T cell receptor (beta chain) was captured in a study of response to subunit inactivated influenza vaccine (dated by TCRdb to the late 2010s). In terms of the full investigation: The study used deep quantitative T cell receptor repertoire profiling to track responses to a trivalent subunit inactivated influenza vaccine. General study outcomes and caveats: The authors suggested that each seasonal influenza vaccination may recruit only a limited number of new T cells.

Concerning this clonotype: The target of this receptor is not known. Qualities for individual bases were not recorded, and no much larger clone is one base off.

The library was built by means of RT-PCR. The instrument was an Illumina HiSeq 2500. The public reads were reanalyzed by TCRdb: fastp trimming at Q25, MiXCR alignment, in-frame beta chains only. Rows merge per CDR3 protein into single entries with the most common DNA and genes. The sample table holds around 710,000 distinct CDR3 sequences, of which 11% to 15% were seen once. Clones ranked in the top ten supply 6% to 8% of the sample. The receptor's source is a man in his forties or fifties who received an inactivated influenza vaccine. Donor details come from another sample of the same person, matched by shared clones. The source material was PBMCs from blood, sampled roughly 15 days before vaccination.

The nucleotide sequence reads TGTGCCACCAGCAGAGTTGGGCTAGCGGGCAGCACAGATACGCAGTATTTT. It specifies CATSRVGLAGSTDTQYF. Here the chain combines TRBV15 and TRBJ2-3, with 8 bases matching TRBD2. Spanning cysteine to phenylalanine, the CDR3 consists of 17 amino acids. Only the CDR3 portion is preserved as DNA: 51 bases, with reading frame beginning at the first base. V is cut back by 1 base and J by 0 bases, with 6 bases in the junction unmatched. The CDR1 and CDR2 encoded by the germline V gene (reference sequence) are LNHNV and YYDKDF.